Below are 27 T cell receptor beta chains sequenced from a single sample in a study of graft-versus-host responses after intestinal transplantation. Their antigen targets remain unknown. Profiled with immunoSEQ multiplex PCR; TCRdb holds only in-frame clones, not every one. The sample has some 39,000 clones; approximately 95% are singletons. Sequencing was performed on unstimulated CD8+ T cells sorted from spleen or lymph node cells, taken before transplant. All receptors derive from a human donor who was the organ donor for an intestinal transplant.

The J gene is TRBJ2-1, the V gene TRBV13; D is unclear. Germline V gene lookup returns CDR1 PRHDT and CDR2 FYEKMQ (reference sequence). There are 15 residues in the CDR3. Deletions cut 5 bases from V and 5 bases from J, with 16 bases between. In DNA form, the CDR3 reads TGTGCCAGCAGCCACGGGCCCATTCTCGACAATGAGCAGTTCTTC. Protein product: CASSHGPILDNEQFF.

The rearrangement joins TRBV9 to TRBJ1-5, with 8 bases aligning to TRBD1. The V segment lost 5 bases and the J segment 6 bases; nucleotides outside the gene matches: 10. The CDR3 consists of 15 residues. Germline V gene data show CDR1 as SGDLS and CDR2 as YYNGEE. The CDR3 region is CASSPRSDRVQPQHF. CDR3 coding DNA: TGTGCCAGCAGTCCGCGGTCGGACAGGGTTCAGCCCCAGCATTTT.

J is TRBJ2-5 and V is TRBV7-2, with 7 bases that match TRBD2. The end of the DNA fits TRBJ2-7 better, so the J call may be wrong. CDR1 SGHTA and CDR2 FQGNSA come from the germline V gene. The CDR3 is 15 residues long. CDR3 sequence reads: CASSLVAGDRYEQYF. CDR3 sequence (DNA): TGTGCCAGCAGCTTAGTGGCGGGAGATCGCTACGAGCAGTACTTC.

The chain combines TRBV29-1 with TRBJ2-1; maybe TRBD2 (6 bases). The V end was cut by 2 bases, the J end by 15 bases, with 11 bases between. CDR3 length: 10 amino acids. CDR1 and CDR2 from the germline V gene are SQVTM and ANQGSEA. This chain's CDR3 is CSVESTSRFF. The DNA for the CDR3 is TGCAGCGTTGAATCCACTAGCAGGTTCTTC.

The chain is built from TRBV5-1 and TRBJ2-2; D gene uncertain. Germline V gene data show CDR1 as SGHRS and CDR2 as YFSETQ. This CDR3 region has 15 residues. V was clipped by 4 bases and J by 0 bases, with 10 bases between them. DNA for the CDR3: TGCGCCAGCAGCCTCTCAAGGGCGAACACCGGGGAGCTGTTTTTT. Translating it yields CASSLSRANTGELFF.

Concerning this clone: The junction departs from germline at one end; a sequencing error may be responsible. V usage is TRBV2 and J usage is TRBJ2-5; the match to TRBD2 covers 12 bases. CDR3 size: 14 residues. CDR1 is SNHLY, CDR2 FYNNEI, per germline. CDR3 sequence reads: CASSEDTSGGRTNF. CDR3 nucleotide sequence: TGTGCCAGCAGTGAAGACACTAGCGGGGGGCGAACTAACTTC.

This sequence joins TRBV6-6 and TRBJ1-1; 9 nucleotides line up with TRBD1. Germline CDR1 is MNHNY and CDR2 is SVGAGI (reference sequence). V shed 10 bases, J shed 6 bases, and the junction held 12 bases outside the gene matches. There are 14 residues in the CDR3. The CDR3 reads CAILTGGMLPEAFF. The CDR3 nucleotides are TGTGCCATCCTGACAGGGGGTATGTTGCCTGAAGCTTTCTTT.

The chain joins TRBV19 to TRBJ2-1, with 9 nucleotides matching TRBD1. Germline CDR1 and CDR2: LNHDA and SQIVND (reference sequence). Trimming took 9 bases from V and 6 from J; bases not matched to a gene: 3. The CDR3 length is 12 residues. The CDR3 sequence is CASLGQGNEQFF. DNA of the CDR3: TGTGCCAGCCTGGGACAGGGCAATGAGCAGTTCTTC.

The chain recombines TRBV19 with TRBJ2-3; TRBD2 might be the D (6 bases). Germline-derived CDR1 and CDR2 are LNHDA and SQIVND (reference sequence). Trimming shortened V by 7 bases and J by 5 bases, and 10 bases separated the two germline ends. This CDR3 has 12 amino acids. The CDR3 reads CASTAGLDTQYF. The CDR3 DNA sequence: TGTGCCAGTACGGCGGGATTAGATACGCAGTATTTT.

V and J are TRBV7-8 and TRBJ2-7; 8 nucleotides agree with TRBD1. Germline V lookup: CDR1 SGHVS, CDR2 FQNEAQ. Unmatched junction bases numbered 5, after V lost 1 base and J lost 3 bases. The length of the CDR3 is 15 residues. The CDR3 DNA reads as TGTGCCAGCAGCTTAGGTGTGACAGGGGTCTACGAGCAGTACTTC. Its translation is CASSLGVTGVYEQYF.

V usage is TRBV30 and J usage is TRBJ1-5, with D hard to call. Germline CDR1 reads GTSNPN; CDR2 reads SVGIG (reference sequence). Trimming removed 0 bases from V and 0 bases from J, with 6 bases in between. There are 14 residues in the CDR3. DNA for the CDR3: TGTGCCTGGAGTGTTGCGGTTAGCAATCAGCCCCAGCATTTT. It codes for CAWSVAVSNQPQHF.

The genes are TRBV7-3 and TRBJ2-1, with a tentative D call TRBD1 (6 bases). The V end was cut by 3 bases, the J end by 5 bases, with 8 bases between. Looked up from germline, CDR1 is SGHTA and CDR2 is FQGTGA. The CDR3 is 13 residues long. The CDR3 protein is CASSFGTNNEQFF. CDR3 nucleotide sequence: TGTGCCAGCAGCTTCGGGACAAACAATGAGCAGTTCTTC.

This clone has just a few counts. The chain recombines TRBV19 with TRBJ2-2; 8 nucleotides agree with TRBD1. The CDR3 runs to 17 residues. Per the germline V gene, CDR1 is LNHDA and CDR2 is SQIVND (reference sequence). V trimming: 3 bases; J trimming: 6 bases; junction bases outside the gene matches: 12. CDR3 loop: CASSIYRTGYWPGELFF. The CDR3 DNA reads as TGTGCCAGTAGTATTTACAGGACAGGGTACTGGCCCGGGGAGCTGTTTTTT.

This chain links TRBV11-2 with TRBJ2-3; D uncertain. Germline loops: CDR1 SGHAT, CDR2 FQNNGV. There are 15 residues in the CDR3. V lost 4 bases to trimming and J lost 3 bases, with 14 bases between them. Here the CDR3 reads CASSSFGVSTDTQYF. In DNA, the CDR3 is TGTGCCAGCAGCTCCTTTGGGGTATCGACAGATACGCAGTATTTT.

This chain uses TRBV5-1 with TRBJ2-3, with unresolved D. This CDR3 spans 13 amino acids. The V end lost 2 bases, the J end lost 3 bases, and 7 bases lay between the germline ends. Per germline, CDR1 SGHRS and CDR2 YFSETQ. The CDR3 loop is CASSFVGTDTQYF. CDR3 DNA: TGCGCCAGCAGCTTTGTCGGGACAGATACGCAGTATTTT.

The chain combines TRBV6-5 with TRBJ2-7, with D maybe TRBD1 (5 bases). CDR1 MNHEY and CDR2 SVGAGI come from the germline V gene. The CDR3 consists of 13 residues. V lost 5 bases to trimming and J lost 2 bases, with 10 bases between them. The CDR3 is CASSGDSPYEQYF. The CDR3 bases are TGTGCCAGCAGTGGCGACAGCCCCTACGAGCAGTACTTC.

The gene calls are TRBV27 and TRBJ2-5, with 7 bases lining up with TRBD1. The CDR3 spans 16 residues. Trimming removed 2 bases from V and 0 bases from J; junction bases left unmatched: 6. Germline V gene data show CDR1 as MNHEY and CDR2 as SMNVEV (reference sequence). The CDR3 reads CASSLRGTAYQETQYF. The CDR3 DNA is TGTGCCAGCAGTTTAAGGGGGACAGCGTACCAAGAGACCCAGTACTTC.

The V gene is TRBV4-3, the J gene TRBJ2-6, with 8 positions matching TRBD2. Germline V CDR1 and CDR2: LGHNA, YSLEER. The ends lost 4 bases at V and 0 bases at J; junction bases unmatched: 14. CDR3 length: 20 residues. The CDR3 region has the DNA TGCGCCAGCAGCCCCAATCCAAACGGGGGGGGCTCCTCTGGGGCCAACGTCCTGACTTTC. This codes for CASSPNPNGGGSSGANVLTF.

In the case of this clone: One junction end disagrees with the germline gene, perhaps due to a read error. This chain links TRBV6-5 with TRBJ1-2; D call uncertain. The germline V gene encodes CDR1 MNHEY and CDR2 SVGAGI. The CDR3 consists of 14 residues. CDR3 bases: TGTGTCAGCAGTTCTGACGGATTCTATATGGGCTACACCTTC. Residues: CVSSSDGFYMGYTF.

This clone appeared once. V gene TRBV2 combines with J gene TRBJ2-3; D gene unclear. V gave up 3 bases and J gave up 0 bases, with 13 bases separating them. CDR1 SNHLY and CDR2 FYNNEI come from the germline V gene. This CDR3 has 16 residues. The DNA of the CDR3 is TGTGCCAGCAGTGATTCCCACGAGGAAAGCACAGATACGCAGTATTTT. Translated: CASSDSHEESTDTQYF.

The V gene is TRBV28, the J gene TRBJ2-3; TRBD1 or TRBD2 may be the D gene (6 bases each). This CDR3 is built from 16 residues. V was shortened by 1 base and J by 2 bases, with 13 bases between the two germline ends. Germline-derived CDR1 and CDR2 are MDHEN and SYDVKM. The CDR3 DNA follows: TGTGCCAGCAGTTTATCCCTAGGGGGGACCACAGATACGCAGTATTTT. This sequence encodes CASSLSLGGTTDTQYF.

This chain joins TRBV6-5 and TRBJ2-7; D might be TRBD2 (5 bases). The V gene lost 7 bases and the J gene lost 5 bases, with 9 bases spanning the gap. Germline assignment: CDR1 MNHEY and CDR2 SVGAGI. The CDR3 totals 11 residues. CDR3 nucleotide sequence: TGTGCCAGCAAGTCGGGAAACGAGCAGTACTTC. Its translation: CASKSGNEQYF.

In its sample, this clone was seen once. The chain couples TRBV5-1 to TRBJ2-7; TRBD1 matches at 8 bases. The ends lost 0 bases at V and 4 bases at J; junction bases unmatched: 15. Germline lookup yields CDR1 SGHRS and CDR2 YFSETQ. CDR3 length: 18 residues. The CDR3 coding sequence is TGCGCCAGCAGCTTGGCTTACGCCACCGGGACAGGCTTTTACGAGCAGTACTTC. Translated: CASSLAYATGTGFYEQYF.

This sequence joins TRBV19 and TRBJ1-2, with no clear D. Trimming left V 5 bases short and J 4 bases short, with 8 bases between. The germline CDR1 and CDR2 sequences are LNHDA and SQIVND (reference sequence). The CDR3 contains 12 residues. In nucleotides, the CDR3 is TGTGCCAGTAGTCCAAACACCTATGGCTACACCTTC. This codes for CASSPNTYGYTF.

The rearrangement links TRBV21-1 to TRBJ2-6. TRBV21-1 represents a pseudogene. The CDR3 is 14 residues long. CDR3 residues: CASSSESGANVLTF. CDR3 bases: TGTGCCAGCAGTTCGGAATCTGGGGCCAACGTCCTGACTTTC.

The CDR3 loop reads CATSREVGRGGLASNEQFF. The CDR3 DNA reads as TGTGCCACCAGCAGAGAGGTGGGGCGGGGGGGTCTAGCCTCCAATGAGCAGTTCTTC. This sequence joins TRBV15 and TRBJ2-1; TRBD2 matches at 9 bases. The CDR3 covers 19 residues. The junction had 15 bases not matched to a gene; V was cut back by 0 bases and J by 6 bases. Germline V gene lookup returns CDR1 LNHNV and CDR2 YYDKDF (reference sequence).

V and J are TRBV5-1 and TRBJ2-2; TRBD2 matches 7 bases. The ends lost 4 bases at V and 3 bases at J; junction bases unmatched: 6. The CDR3 contains 15 residues. Per germline, CDR1 SGHRS and CDR2 YFSETQ. The CDR3 here is CASSRERGHTGELFF. The CDR3 region has the DNA TGCGCCAGCAGCCGCGAGCGGGGCCACACCGGGGAGCTGTTTTTT.